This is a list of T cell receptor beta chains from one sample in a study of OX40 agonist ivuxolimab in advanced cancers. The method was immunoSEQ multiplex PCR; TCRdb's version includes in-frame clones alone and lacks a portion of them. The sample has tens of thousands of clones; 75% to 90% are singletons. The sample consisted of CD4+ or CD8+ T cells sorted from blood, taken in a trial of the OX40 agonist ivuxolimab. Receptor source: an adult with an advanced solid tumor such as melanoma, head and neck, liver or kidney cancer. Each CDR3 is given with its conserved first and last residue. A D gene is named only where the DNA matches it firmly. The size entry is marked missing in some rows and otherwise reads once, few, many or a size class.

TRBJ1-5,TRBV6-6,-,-,TGTGCCAGCAGTCTACCAGGGGGCAATCAGCCCCAGCATTTT,CASSLPGGNQPQHF
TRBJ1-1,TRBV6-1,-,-,TGTGCCAGCAGGGGCGTGCGGGGGGCGACTGAAGCTTTCTTT,CASRGVRGATEAFF
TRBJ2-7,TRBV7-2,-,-,TGTGCCAGCAGCTTAGAGAGGGTGGGCGAGCAGTACTTC,CASSLERVGEQYF
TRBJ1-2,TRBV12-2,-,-,TGTGCAAGTCGCTTCGATAGACCCACTGGGGGGGGGCGGTATGGCTACACCTTC,CASRFDRPTGGGRYGYTF
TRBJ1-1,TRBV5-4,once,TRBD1,TGTGCCAGCAGCTCTGCAGGGGGGTGGAACACTGAAGCTTTCTTT,CASSSAGGWNTEAFF
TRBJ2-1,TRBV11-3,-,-,TGTGCCAGCAGCCCCTCCAGTGCTGGGGCATACATCGAGCAGTTCTTC,CASSPSSAGAYIEQFF
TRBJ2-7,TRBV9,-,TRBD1,TGTGCCAGCAGCGGCCGGACAGGGTTTATCGAGCAGTACTTC,CASSGRTGFIEQYF
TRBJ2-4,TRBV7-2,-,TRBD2,TGTGCCAGCAGCTCCGAGCGGGGGGTTGGAAACATTCAGTACTTC,CASSSERGVGNIQYF
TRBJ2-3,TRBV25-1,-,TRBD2,TGTGCCAGCAATAGCGGGGGGGCCACAGATACGCAGTATTTT,CASNSGGATDTQYF
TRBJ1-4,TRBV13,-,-,TGTGCCAGCAGCTCCCGGACATTAAATGAAAAACTGTTTTTT,CASSSRTLNEKLFF
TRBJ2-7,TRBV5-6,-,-,TGTGCCAGCAGCTTTACTCAGGGGTACGAGCAGTACTTC,CASSFTQGYEQYF
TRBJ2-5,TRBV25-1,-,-,TGTGCCAGCAGTGCAGAGGAGACCCAGTACTTC,CASSAEETQYF
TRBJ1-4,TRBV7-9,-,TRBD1,TGTGCCAGCAGCACGGGACAGGGTAATGAAAAACTGTTTTTT,CASSTGQGNEKLFF
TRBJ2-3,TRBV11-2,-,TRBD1,TGTGCCAGCAGCTTAGAGACAGGGACAGGGTCGCAGTATTTT,CASSLETGTGSQYF
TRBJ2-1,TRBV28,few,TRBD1,TGTGCCAGCGTTTTGCAGGGGGCTGTTACCTACAATGAGCAGTTCTTC,CASVLQGAVTYNEQFF
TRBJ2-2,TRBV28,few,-,TGTGCCAGCAGGGAACAGGGCGACGGGGAGCTGTTTTTT,CASREQGDGELFF
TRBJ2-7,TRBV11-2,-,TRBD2,TGTGCCAGCAGCTGGCAGTTAGCGGGGGGTTCCTACGAGCAGTACTTC,CASSWQLAGGSYEQYF
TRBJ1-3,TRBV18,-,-,TGTGCCAGCTCACCAGGGACGACTGGAAACACCATATATTTT,CASSPGTTGNTIYF
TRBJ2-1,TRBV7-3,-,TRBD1,TGTGCCAGCAGCTCGCCCGGGACAGTCTACAATGAGCAGTTCTTC,CASSSPGTVYNEQFF
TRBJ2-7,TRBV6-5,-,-,TGTGCCAGCAGTAATGACCTTAGCGGTTCCTACGAGCAGTACTTC,CASSNDLSGSYEQYF
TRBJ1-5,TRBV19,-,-,TGTGCCAGTAGTAATGGGGGTACGGCGTTCTTGGGGAGTCAGCCCCAGCATTTT,CASSNGGTAFLGSQPQHF
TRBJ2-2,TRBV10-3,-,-,TGTGCCATCAGTGAATCCCTACCCCGGGCGTGGACCGGGGAGCTGTTTTTT,CAISESLPRAWTGELFF
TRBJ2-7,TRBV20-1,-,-,TGCAGTGCTAGAGATCCCCACGAGCAGTACTTC,CSARDPHEQYF
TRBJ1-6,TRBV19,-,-,TGTGCCAGTAGTACTGGGGTTAGGACACCCCTCCACTTT,CASSTGVRTPLHF
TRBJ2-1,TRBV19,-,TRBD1,TGTGCCAGTAGTAAAGAGGACAGGGGTTCGGATGAGCAGTTCTTC,CASSKEDRGSDEQFF
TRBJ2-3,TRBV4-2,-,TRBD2,TGTGCCAGCAGCCAAGACGGTCTAGCGGGGAGTACAGATACGCAGTATTTT,CASSQDGLAGSTDTQYF
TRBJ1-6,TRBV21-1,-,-,TGTGCCAGCAGCAGACTCACCTTGGCAGGTTCAAATTCACCCCTCCACTTT,CASSRLTLAGSNSPLHF
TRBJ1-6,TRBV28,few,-,TGTGCCAGCTGGATTGGGGGCAACTATAATTCACCCCTCCACTTT,CASWIGGNYNSPLHF
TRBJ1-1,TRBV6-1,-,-,TGTGCCAGCAGTGATACGAGGTTAACTGAAGCTTTCTTT,CASSDTRLTEAFF
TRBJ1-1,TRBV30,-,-,TGTGCCTGGAGGGCCATGAACACTGAAGCTTTCTTT,CAWRAMNTEAFF
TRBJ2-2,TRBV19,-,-,TGTGCCAGTTCGATCAGGGCAGGGTCGAACACCGGGGAGCTGTTTTTT,CASSIRAGSNTGELFF
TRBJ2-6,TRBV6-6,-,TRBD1,TGTGCCAGCAGAACCGGGACAGCTTATGGGGCCAACGTCCTGACTTTC,CASRTGTAYGANVLTF
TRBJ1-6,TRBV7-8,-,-,TGTGCCAGCAGCTTAGAGGGACGGGGAAGGGGTAGGAATTCACCCCTCCACTTT,CASSLEGRGRGRNSPLHF
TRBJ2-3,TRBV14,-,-,TGTGCCAGCAGCCGAACGACAGGAACTAGCACAGATACGCAGTATTTT,CASSRTTGTSTDTQYF
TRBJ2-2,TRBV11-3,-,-,TGTGCCAGCAGCTTGGGGTTACAGAACACCGGGGAGCTGTTTTTT,CASSLGLQNTGELFF
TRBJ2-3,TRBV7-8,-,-,TGTGCCAGCAGCTTCGGTACTAGCAGCACAGATACGCAGTATTTT,CASSFGTSSTDTQYF
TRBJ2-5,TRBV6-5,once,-,TGTGCCAGCAAGGGTAGGGCTCGTCAAGAGACCCAGTACTTC,CASKGRARQETQYF
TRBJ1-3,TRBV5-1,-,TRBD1,TGCGCCAGCAGCGTGGGGACAGGGTGGGGAAACACCATATATTTT,CASSVGTGWGNTIYF
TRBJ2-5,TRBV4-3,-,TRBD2,TGCGCCAGCAGCCAAGATTTGTCCAGCGGGGGGGCCCCAGAGACCCAGTACTTC,CASSQDLSSGGAPETQYF
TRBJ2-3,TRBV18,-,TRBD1,TGTGCCAGCTCACACCCGACAGGGGGCGGGGATACGCAGTATTTT,CASSHPTGGGDTQYF
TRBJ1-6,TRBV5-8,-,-,TGTGCCAGCAGCTTGGGGTCCTATAATTCACCCCTCCACTTT,CASSLGSYNSPLHF
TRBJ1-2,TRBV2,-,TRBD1,TGTGCCAGCAGCGAGGGACAGGGGAGTGGCTACACCTTC,CASSEGQGSGYTF
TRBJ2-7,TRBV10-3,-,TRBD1,TGTGCCACCAGGACAGGGGAATACGAGCAGTACTTC,CATRTGEYEQYF
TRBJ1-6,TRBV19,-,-,TGTGCCAGTAGTACGACGGGATACCCCAATTCACCCCTCCACTTT,CASSTTGYPNSPLHF
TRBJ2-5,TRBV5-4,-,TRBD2,TGTGCCAGCAGCTTGGGGGCGGGGGGGCCGGAAGAGACCCAGTACTTC,CASSLGAGGPEETQYF
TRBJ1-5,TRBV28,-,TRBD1,TGTGCCAGCAGAGGGGGACAGGGGGCTATTGGCAATCAGCCCCAGCATTTT,CASRGGQGAIGNQPQHF
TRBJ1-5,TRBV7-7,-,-,TGTGCTAGCAGCTTAGACCGAGATCAGCCCCAGCATTTT,CASSLDRDQPQHF
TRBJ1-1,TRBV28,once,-,TGTGCCAGCAGTCTGCCCGCAGCCTACACTGAAGCTTTCTTT,CASSLPAAYTEAFF
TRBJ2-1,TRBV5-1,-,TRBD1,TGCGCCAGCAGCGGACGGACAGGGTCCCTCTTTCGCTCCTACAATGAGCAGTTCTTC,CASSGRTGSLFRSYNEQFF
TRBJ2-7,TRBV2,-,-,TGTGCCAGCAGTGATTTGGGACTCCCCGCCACCGAGCAGTACTTC,CASSDLGLPATEQYF